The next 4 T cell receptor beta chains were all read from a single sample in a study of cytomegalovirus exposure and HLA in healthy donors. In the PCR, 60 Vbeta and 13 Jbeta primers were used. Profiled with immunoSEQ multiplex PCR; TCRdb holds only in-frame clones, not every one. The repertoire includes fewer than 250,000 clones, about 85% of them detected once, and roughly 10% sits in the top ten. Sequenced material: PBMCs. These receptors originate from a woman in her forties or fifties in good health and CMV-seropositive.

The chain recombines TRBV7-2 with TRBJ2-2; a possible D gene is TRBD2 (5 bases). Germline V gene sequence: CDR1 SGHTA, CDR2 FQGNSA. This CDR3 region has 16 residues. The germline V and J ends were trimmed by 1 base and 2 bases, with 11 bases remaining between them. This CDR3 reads CASSLGLGVNTGELFF. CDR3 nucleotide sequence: TGTGCCAGCAGCTTAGGTCTCGGGGTTAACACCGGGGAGCTGTTTTTT.

The CDR3 sequence: CASSGQRGTSNSPLHF. The CDR3 coding sequence is TGTGCCAGCAGCGGCCAGAGGGGGACTAGTAATTCACCCCTCCACTTT. This chain joins TRBV9 and TRBJ1-6, with TRBD1 as a possible D gene (6 bases). Trimming pared 3 bases from V and 6 bases from J, leaving 16 bases between. The germline gives CDR1 SGDLS, CDR2 YYNGEE. This CDR3 has 16 residues.

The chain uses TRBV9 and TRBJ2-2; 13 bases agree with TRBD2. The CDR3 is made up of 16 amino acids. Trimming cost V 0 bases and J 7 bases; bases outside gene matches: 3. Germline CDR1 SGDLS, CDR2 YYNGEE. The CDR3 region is CASSVGLAGGSGELFF. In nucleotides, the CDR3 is TGTGCCAGCAGCGTAGGACTAGCGGGGGGCAGCGGGGAGCTGTTTTTT. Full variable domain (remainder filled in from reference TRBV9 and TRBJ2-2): DSGVTQTPKHLITATGQRVTLRCSPRSGDLSVYWYQQSLDQGLQFLIQYYNGEERAKGNILERFSAQQFPDLHSELNLSSLELGDSALYFCASSVGLAGGSGELFFGEGSRLTVL.

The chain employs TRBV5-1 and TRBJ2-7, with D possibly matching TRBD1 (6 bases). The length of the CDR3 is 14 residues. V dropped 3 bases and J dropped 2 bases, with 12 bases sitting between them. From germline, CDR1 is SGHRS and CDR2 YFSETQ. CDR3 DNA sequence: TGCGCCAGCAGCTCCCGGGGACAAGCCTACGAGCAGTACTTC. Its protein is CASSSRGQAYEQYF.